This T cell receptor (beta chain) was documented in a study of control samples from healthy donors and cancer patients. This CDR3 region has 13 residues. V lost 3 bases and J 9 bases, leaving 9 bases between the germline ends. CDR1 and CDR2 (germline): SNHLY, FYNNEI. Using immunoSEQ multiplex PCR, the repertoire was profiled, and TCRdb retains in-frame clones only, with some absent. The sample carries approximately 160,000 clones, about 91% recorded once. The chain links TRBV2 to TRBJ1-6; D not certain. The TCR comes from a woman in her thirties or forties in good health. Sequences were obtained from blood. As DNA, the CDR3 is TGTGCCAGCAGTGACGATGTGGGTTCACCCCTCCACTTT. It yields the protein CASSDDVGSPLHF.